These 31 T cell receptor beta chains share one sample of origin, sequenced in a study of blood T cell repertoires in COVID-19. Using immunoSEQ multiplex PCR, the repertoire was profiled, and TCRdb retains in-frame clones only, with some absent. The data show approximately 50,000 clones, with roughly 84% seen just once and 7% to 9.5% held by the top ten. Sequenced: peripheral blood. Receptor source: a middle-aged man with active COVID-19.

The genes are TRBV24-1 and TRBJ1-1; perhaps TRBD1 as D (5 bases). V lost 2 bases to trimming and J lost 4 bases, with 7 bases between them. Germline V gene data show CDR1 as KGHDR and CDR2 as SFDVKD. This CDR3 contains 13 residues. CDR3 residues: CATSDWGGTEAFF. In DNA form, the CDR3 reads TGTGCCACCAGTGATTGGGGGGGCACTGAAGCTTTCTTT.

The V call is TRBV6-2 or TRBV6-3, the J call TRBJ1-2; D not resolved. CDR1 is MNHEY and CDR2 is SVGEGT in the germline V gene. This CDR3 is 13 amino acids long. Trimming stripped 4 bases from V and 8 bases from J, with 14 bases between. The CDR3 DNA reads as TGTGCCAGCAGTTCCGACACAACCCGGGGCTACACCTTC. It codes for CASSSDTTRGYTF.

The V and J genes are TRBV18 and TRBJ2-3; possible D gene TRBD1, 5 bases. Trimming left V 5 bases short and J 2 bases short, with 11 bases between. This CDR3 spans 14 amino acids. Germline V gene lookup returns CDR1 KGHSH and CDR2 LQKENI. The CDR3 is CASSSSTATDTQYF. CDR3 DNA: TGTGCCAGCTCATCATCGACAGCCACAGATACGCAGTATTTT. Supplemented by reference TRBV18 and TRBJ2-3, the full variable domain reads NAGVMQNPRHLVRRRGQEARLRCSPMKGHSHVYWYRQLPEEGLKFMVYLQKENIIDESGMPKERFSAEFPKEGPSILRIQQVVRGDSAAYFCASSSSTATDTQYFGPGTRLTVL.

Here the CDR3 reads CASSYEPGLSYEQYF. The CDR3, as DNA: TGTGCCAGCAGTTACGAACCGGGACTATCCTACGAGCAGTACTTC. The J gene is TRBJ2-7, the V gene TRBV27; 7 bases align to TRBD2. V was clipped by 4 bases and J by 1 base; unmatched bases: 7. Germline CDR1 and CDR2: MNHEY and SMNVEV (reference sequence). The CDR3 has 15 residues.

The chain carries TRBV7-3 and TRBJ1-1; D is possibly TRBD1 (5 bases). The CDR3 sequence is 15 residues long. V gave up 4 bases and J gave up 2 bases, with 14 bases separating them. Germline CDR1 SGHTA, CDR2 FQGTGA. CDR3 in amino acids: CASSSHSGKNTEAFF. The CDR3 DNA reads TGTGCCAGCAGCTCTCATTCAGGGAAAAACACTGAAGCTTTCTTT.

This chain joins TRBV5-4 and TRBJ1-2; no clear D gene. V lost 5 bases, J lost 5 bases, and 10 bases lay in between. CDR3 length: 12 residues. Germline V lookup: CDR1 SGHNT, CDR2 YYREEE (reference sequence). Here the CDR3 reads CASSDQEYGYTF. As DNA, the CDR3 is TGTGCCAGCAGTGATCAGGAATATGGCTACACCTTC. The entire variable domain, with the rest obtained from reference TRBV5-4 and TRBJ1-2, is as follows: ETGVTQSPTHLIKTRGQQVTLRCSSQSGHNTVSWYQQALGQGPQFIFQYYREEENGRGNFPPRFSGLQFPNYSSELNVNALELDDSALYLCASSDQEYGYTFGSGTRLTVV.

The CDR3 region has the DNA TGCGCCAGCAGTCAGGGGACTAGCGGCTCCTACGAGCAGTACTTC. This sequence encodes CASSQGTSGSYEQYF. The gene calls are TRBV23-1 and TRBJ2-7; 11 bases are shared with TRBD2. Being an ORF, TRBV23-1 has a function that is uncertain. The CDR3 length is 15 residues. The V segment lost 3 bases and the J segment 0 bases; nucleotides outside the gene matches: 1.

The chain joins TRBV7-3 to TRBJ2-5; D ambiguous. Germline V gene sequence: CDR1 SGHTA, CDR2 FQGTGA. CDR3 length equals 13 residues. Trimming removed 0 bases at V and 5 bases at J, with 7 bases between. CDR3 coding DNA: TGTGCCAGCAGCTTAACGGTACTGGAGACCCAGTACTTC. Its protein is CASSLTVLETQYF.

The genes are TRBV30 and TRBJ2-7; D remains unclear. Germline CDR1 reads GTSNPN; CDR2 reads SVGIG (reference sequence). The CDR3 covers 12 residues. Trimming took 3 bases from V and 2 from J, leaving 8 bases between them. DNA of the CDR3: TGTGCCTGGAGGGCCGGAGCCTACGAGCAGTACTTC. Its protein product is CAWRAGAYEQYF.

The rearrangement uses TRBV11-2 and TRBJ1-1; 7 bases map to TRBD1. V lost 4 bases, J lost 3 bases, and 5 bases stayed unmatched. This CDR3 spans 14 amino acids. Germline assignment: CDR1 SGHAT and CDR2 FQNNGV. CDR3 amino acids: CASSSDRWYTEAFF. CDR3 bases: TGTGCCAGCAGCTCGGACAGGTGGTACACTGAAGCTTTCTTT.

The V and J genes are TRBV7-8 and TRBJ2-1, with TRBD2 as a possible D gene (6 bases). The length of the CDR3 is 12 residues. Germline CDR1 reads SGHVS; CDR2 reads FQNEAQ. The V and J ends lost 10 bases and 10 bases respectively, with 17 bases between them. CDR3 nucleotides: TGTGCCACCTCCCCCCTCCGGGGGGAGCAGTTCTTC. Its translation is CATSPLRGEQFF. Complete variable domain (other parts from reference TRBV7-8 and TRBJ2-1): GAGVSQSPRYKVAKRGQDVALRCDPISGHVSLFWYQQALGQGPEFLTYFQNEAQLDKSGLPSDRFFAERPEGSVSTLKIQRTQQEDSAVYLCATSPLRGEQFFGPGTRLTVL.

In this sample, this clone turned up once. The chain joins TRBV5-4 to TRBJ1-5, with 8 bases that match TRBD1. CDR1 and CDR2 from the germline V gene are SGHNT and YYREEE (reference sequence). The CDR3 loop spans 16 amino acids. Trimming removed 1 base from V and 7 bases from J; junction bases left unmatched: 10. The CDR3 bases are TGTGCCAGCAGCTTGCTGGACAGGGACAGCTTACAGCCCCAGCATTTT. Translating it yields CASSLLDRDSLQPQHF. Variable domain in full (rest from reference TRBV5-4 and TRBJ1-5): ETGVTQSPTHLIKTRGQQVTLRCSSQSGHNTVSWYQQALGQGPQFIFQYYREEENGRGNFPPRFSGLQFPNYSSELNVNALELDDSALYLCASSLLDRDSLQPQHFGDGTRLSIL.

The V and J genes are TRBV29-1 and TRBJ2-1, with 7 positions matching TRBD2. Unmatched junction bases numbered 7, after V lost 1 base and J lost 1 base. The V gene's germline CDR1 is SQVTM and CDR2 ANQGSEA. CDR3 length: 16 residues. The CDR3 sequence is CSVEGYGGGSYNEQFF. In DNA, the CDR3 is TGCAGCGTTGAAGGCTATGGGGGGGGATCCTACAATGAGCAGTTCTTC.

The genes are TRBV30 and TRBJ2-4, with D possibly TRBD1 on 6 matching bases. The V end lost 3 bases, the J end lost 1 base, and 19 bases lay between the germline ends. The CDR3 consists of 17 residues. Germline CDR1 and CDR2: GTSNPN and SVGIG (reference sequence). CDR3 sequence (DNA): TGTGCCTGGAGAACAATCAGGGGCACGGCGGCCAAAAACATTCAGTACTTC. Protein sequence: CAWRTIRGTAAKNIQYF.

The rearrangement uses TRBV6-2 or TRBV6-3 and TRBJ2-2; 7 nucleotides align to TRBD1. V gave up 0 bases and J gave up 0 bases; unmatched junction bases: 4. Germline V gives CDR1 MNHEY, CDR2 SVGEGT. This CDR3 is 17 amino acids long. DNA for the CDR3: TGTGCCAGCAGTTACTCGAGGACAGGAACGAACACCGGGGAGCTGTTTTTT. Translation: CASSYSRTGTNTGELFF.

The gene calls are TRBV5-1 and TRBJ2-7; 8 bases are shared with TRBD1. Trimming removed 2 bases from V and 5 bases from J; junction bases left unmatched: 6. CDR1 SGHRS and CDR2 YFSETQ come from the germline V gene. The CDR3 extends over 14 amino acids. The CDR3 loop is CASSFAQGADEQYF. The CDR3 nucleotides are TGCGCCAGCAGCTTCGCCCAGGGGGCCGACGAGCAGTACTTC.

The chain links TRBV7-6 to TRBJ2-2; 9 bases map to TRBD2. CDR3 length equals 16 residues. Per the germline V gene, CDR1 is SGHVS and CDR2 is FNYEAQ. V shed 5 bases, J shed 7 bases, and the junction held 11 bases outside the gene matches. CDR3 nucleotide sequence: TGTGCCAGCAGCCCTGGCGGGAGGGGGCTTGTCGGGGAGCTGTTTTTT. Protein product: CASSPGGRGLVGELFF.

The chain joins TRBV9 to TRBJ2-2, with 10 bases aligning to TRBD1. This CDR3 has 15 amino acids. Germline assignment: CDR1 SGDLS and CDR2 YYNGEE. V shed 0 bases and J 7 bases; nucleotides not matched to a gene: 3. The CDR3 region has the DNA TGTGCCAGCAGCGTAGGACAGGGGGCTAACGGGGAGCTGTTTTTT. As protein: CASSVGQGANGELFF.

This chain joins TRBV10-3 and TRBJ2-1; 12 bases are a match to TRBD2. This CDR3 has 14 residues. The V segment lost 6 bases and the J segment 5 bases; nucleotides outside the gene matches: 2. Germline-derived CDR1 and CDR2 are ENHRY and SYGVKD. The chain's CDR3 is CAIRGTSGHNEQFF. CDR3 coding DNA: TGTGCCATCAGGGGGACTAGCGGGCACAATGAGCAGTTCTTC.

The chain has TRBV7-8 and TRBJ2-1; TRBD2 agrees at 7 bases. Germline V gene data show CDR1 as SGHVS and CDR2 as FQNEAQ. CDR3 length: 16 amino acids. The trim removed 5 bases at V and 2 bases at J, leaving 9 bases unmatched. CDR3 nucleotide sequence: TGTGCCAGCAGCGAAGTGCGGGGGAGGACCTACAATGAGCAGTTCTTC. It specifies CASSEVRGRTYNEQFF.

The chain carries TRBV3-1 (or the pseudogene TRBV3-2) and TRBJ2-3; 10 positions match TRBD2. The V segment lost 1 base and the J segment 7 bases; nucleotides outside the gene matches: 14. CDR1 and CDR2 from the germline V gene are LGHDT and YNNKEL (reference sequence). There are 18 residues in the CDR3. CDR3 DNA sequence: TGTGCCAGCAGCCAAGTAGTGAGTACTAGCGGGGAAACTAATACGCAGTATTTT. Protein sequence: CASSQVVSTSGETNTQYF.

The chain links TRBV18 to TRBJ2-5; D might be TRBD2 (6 bases). The CDR3 has 13 residues. V gave up 6 bases and J gave up 5 bases, with 13 bases separating them. Germline loops: CDR1 KGHSH, CDR2 LQKENI. As DNA, the CDR3 is TGTGCCAGCTCGCTACCGGGACTCGAGACCCAGTACTTC. Its translation: CASSLPGLETQYF.

As DNA, the CDR3 is TGTGCCAGCAGCGCTTCCACAGGGAGAGGGATCGGCAACACTGAAGCTTTCTTT. Translating it yields CASSASTGRGIGNTEAFF. The V and J genes are TRBV9 and TRBJ1-1; D is perhaps TRBD1 (6 bases). Germline lookup yields CDR1 SGDLS and CDR2 YYNGEE. V lost 3 bases, J lost 2 bases, and 23 bases lay in between. The CDR3 loop spans 18 amino acids.

This chain connects TRBV18 to TRBJ2-5; 7 bases line up with TRBD1. The CDR3 length is 14 residues. With 3 bases clipped from V and 5 bases from J, the junction kept 6 bases outside the gene matches. Germline CDR1 and CDR2: KGHSH and LQKENI. CDR3 sequence reads: CASSPGTARETQYF. CDR3 coding DNA: TGTGCCAGCTCACCCGGGACAGCAAGGGAGACCCAGTACTTC.

V gene TRBV4-2 combines with J gene TRBJ1-2; D possibly corresponds to TRBD1 (5 bases). The CDR3 spans 15 residues. Germline loops: CDR1 LGHNA, CDR2 YNFKEQ. V gave up 0 bases and J gave up 4 bases, with 12 bases separating them. Written as DNA, the CDR3 is TGTGCCAGCAGCCAAGATCTGGCAGGGCGCTATGGCTACACCTTC. Protein: CASSQDLAGRYGYTF.

The gene calls are TRBV6-5 and TRBJ1-5, with D unclear. In germline, CDR1 is MNHEY, CDR2 SVGAGI. V lost 6 bases and J 6 bases, leaving 9 bases between the germline ends. The CDR3 covers 12 residues. Here the CDR3 DNA reads TGTGCCAGCAGAGCGGAAGGTCAGCCCCAGCATTTT. This codes for CASRAEGQPQHF.

This clone was picked up one time. This chain links TRBV7-2 with TRBJ2-2; 7 nucleotides agree with TRBD2. The CDR3 has 16 residues. The germline V gene has CDR1 SGHTA and CDR2 FQGNSA. V shed 1 base, J shed 5 bases, and the junction held 7 bases outside the gene matches. CDR3 DNA: TGTGCCAGCAGCTTAGTTGGCGGGGGAAGTACCGGGGAGCTGTTTTTT. It yields the protein CASSLVGGGSTGELFF.

The chain has TRBV24-1 and TRBJ2-3; 9 bases fit TRBD2. This CDR3 is 16 amino acids long. Looked up from germline, CDR1 is KGHDR and CDR2 is SFDVKD. J lost 3 bases, V lost 1 base, and 4 bases had no gene match. The CDR3 nucleotides are TGTGCCACCAGTGATTTCGGGCGGGAGGGGACAGATACGCAGTATTTT. This gives the protein CATSDFGREGTDTQYF.

The V gene is TRBV30, the J gene TRBJ1-4; 9 bases match TRBD1. After removal of 0 bases from V and 1 base from J, the junction contained 6 bases not matched to a gene. Germline-derived CDR1 and CDR2 are GTSNPN and SVGIG (reference sequence). The CDR3 has 17 residues. The CDR3 DNA reads as TGTGCCTGGAGTGTACAAGGACAGGGGAGAACTAATGAAAAACTGTTTTTT. Protein product: CAWSVQGQGRTNEKLFF.

The rearrangement joins TRBV6-5 to TRBJ1-4; 9 nucleotides match TRBD1. This CDR3 is built from 14 residues. CDR1 and CDR2 from the germline V gene are MNHEY and SVGAGI. J was trimmed by 5 bases and V by 9 bases; bases with no gene match: 7. DNA for the CDR3: TGTGCCAGTACTACCGGGACAGGGAATGAAAAACTGTTTTTT. This encodes CASTTGTGNEKLFF.

This sequence joins TRBV6-2 or TRBV6-3 and TRBJ1-1; no clear D gene. Per the germline V gene, CDR1 is MNHEY and CDR2 is SVGEGT. V dropped 2 bases and J dropped 0 bases, with 7 bases sitting between them. This CDR3 spans 14 amino acids. The CDR3 coding sequence is TGTGCCAGCAGTTACCCTAGGATGAACACTGAAGCTTTCTTT. Encoded protein: CASSYPRMNTEAFF.